The rows below give T cell receptor beta chains drawn from one sample of a study of T-cell memory formation after mild COVID-19. A single record per CDR3 protein comes from TCRdb applying MiXCR to the 5' RACE reads. Among roughly 400,000 distinct CDR3 sequences listed, 20% to 25% were seen once. The specimen was PBMCs or a T cell subset sorted from them (not recorded which). These TCRs come from an adult woman who had mild COVID-19 (a few samples of this study predate the infection). Cell type and time point are not known. The CDR3 runs from the conserved cysteine through the conserved F or W. The order of the fields is clone size, D gene, J gene, V gene, CDR3 DNA, CDR3 protein. D genes are given only for firm matches. Expanded clones are given a class, and other clones once, few, many or no size at all.

clone size: .; D gene: .; J gene: TRBJ1-1; V gene: TRBV20-1; CDR3 DNA: TGCAGTGCAGTAGACAGGACTCGCATGAACACTGAAGCTTTCTTT; CDR3 protein: CSAVDRTRMNTEAFF
clone size: few; D gene: .; J gene: TRBJ2-1; V gene: TRBV3-1; CDR3 DNA: TGTGCCAGCAGCCCCCGAGGGGAGGATTGGCTAAATGAGCAGTTCTTC; CDR3 protein: CASSPRGEDWLNEQFF
clone size: many; D gene: .; J gene: TRBJ2-2; V gene: TRBV5-1; CDR3 DNA: TGCGCCAGCAGCTTGATGCAGAACACCGGGGAGCTGTTTTTT; CDR3 protein: CASSLMQNTGELFF
clone size: few; D gene: .; J gene: TRBJ1-2; V gene: TRBV7-9; CDR3 DNA: TGTGCCAGCAGCTTAGAGACAGTTAACTATGGCTACACCTTC; CDR3 protein: CASSLETVNYGYTF
clone size: .; D gene: .; J gene: TRBJ2-1; V gene: TRBV7-2; CDR3 DNA: TGTGCCAGCAGCTTAAGTGTGGGGAGGGGGAACAATGAGCAGTTCTTC; CDR3 protein: CASSLSVGRGNNEQFF
clone size: many; D gene: TRBD1; J gene: TRBJ2-2; V gene: TRBV29-1; CDR3 DNA: TGCAGCGTCGACAGGGGGCAGACCGGGGAGCTGTTTTTT; CDR3 protein: CSVDRGQTGELFF
clone size: .; D gene: .; J gene: TRBJ1-6; V gene: TRBV6-4; CDR3 DNA: TGTGCCAGCTCGAGAGAGGTTTCCTATAATTCACCCCTCCACTTT; CDR3 protein: CASSREVSYNSPLHF
clone size: .; D gene: .; J gene: TRBJ2-7; V gene: TRBV10-3; CDR3 DNA: TGTGCCATCAGTGAGTCCCGAGGTACAGAGAGGGGACTCTACGAGCAGTACTTC; CDR3 protein: CAISESRGTERGLYEQYF
clone size: many; D gene: .; J gene: TRBJ1-3; V gene: TRBV5-1; CDR3 DNA: TGCGCCAGCAGCGTAGGACAGTCCTCTGGAAACACCATATATTTT; CDR3 protein: CASSVGQSSGNTIYF
clone size: many; D gene: .; J gene: TRBJ1-5; V gene: TRBV12-3/TRBV12-4; CDR3 DNA: TGTGCCAGCAGTTTGAGTCAGGGGAGCAATCAGCCCCAGCATTTT; CDR3 protein: CASSLSQGSNQPQHF
clone size: few; D gene: .; J gene: TRBJ1-6; V gene: TRBV6-5; CDR3 DNA: TGTGCCAGCAGTTACGTTTCGGGGAGAGGGAATTCACCCCTCCACTTT; CDR3 protein: CASSYVSGRGNSPLHF
clone size: few; D gene: TRBD1; J gene: TRBJ2-3; V gene: TRBV7-3; CDR3 DNA: TGTGCCAGCAGCTCCGACAGGGAAACAGATACGCAGTATTTT; CDR3 protein: CASSSDRETDTQYF
clone size: .; D gene: .; J gene: TRBJ1-2; V gene: TRBV20-1; CDR3 DNA: TGCAGTGCAAGGGACCGGGGTGGCTACACCTTC; CDR3 protein: CSARDRGGYTF
clone size: .; D gene: .; J gene: TRBJ1-2; V gene: TRBV6-5; CDR3 DNA: TGTGCCAGCAGCGCTACAGAGTATTCCGCCTATGGCTACACCTTC; CDR3 protein: CASSATEYSAYGYTF
clone size: .; D gene: TRBD1; J gene: TRBJ2-1; V gene: TRBV27; CDR3 DNA: TGTGCCAGCAGTCTAACAGGGGTTCTCTACAATGAGCAGTTCTTC; CDR3 protein: CASSLTGVLYNEQFF
clone size: .; D gene: .; J gene: TRBJ2-3; V gene: TRBV5-4; CDR3 DNA: TGTGCCAGCAGCCTCCGACGGGAGAGCACAGATACGCAGTATTTT; CDR3 protein: CASSLRRESTDTQYF
clone size: .; D gene: .; J gene: TRBJ2-5; V gene: TRBV30; CDR3 DNA: TGTGCCTGGAGTTACGGGGAGACCCAGTACTTC; CDR3 protein: CAWSYGETQYF
clone size: .; D gene: .; J gene: TRBJ1-1; V gene: TRBV12-3/TRBV12-4; CDR3 DNA: TGTGCCAGCAGTTTGGGGACCTGGGCTTTCTTT; CDR3 protein: CASSLGTWAFF
clone size: .; D gene: .; J gene: TRBJ2-1; V gene: TRBV9; CDR3 DNA: TGTGCCAGCAGCGTAGATCCCCTCTCGACCTACAATGAGCAGTTCTTC; CDR3 protein: CASSVDPLSTYNEQFF
clone size: many; D gene: .; J gene: TRBJ1-1; V gene: TRBV7-2; CDR3 DNA: TGTGCCAGCAGCTCGCTCGGACAGCTAAAAGCTTTCTTT; CDR3 protein: CASSSLGQLKAFF
clone size: .; D gene: .; J gene: TRBJ1-2; V gene: TRBV7-2; CDR3 DNA: TGTGCCAGCAGCCCGCGGGGGGAGGTCGTAAGGGCCGTTGGCTACACCTTC; CDR3 protein: CASSPRGEVVRAVGYTF
clone size: few; D gene: TRBD1; J gene: TRBJ2-2; V gene: TRBV20-1; CDR3 DNA: TGCAGTGCCCTCCGGGACAGGGGGCCGTTCGGGGAGCTGTTTTTT; CDR3 protein: CSALRDRGPFGELFF
clone size: .; D gene: .; J gene: TRBJ2-2; V gene: TRBV6-5; CDR3 DNA: TGTGCCAGCAGTTACGAGGCGGGACCGAACACCGGGGAGCTGTTTTTT; CDR3 protein: CASSYEAGPNTGELFF
clone size: .; D gene: .; J gene: TRBJ2-6; V gene: TRBV20-1; CDR3 DNA: TGCAGTGCTTCAACCTCATACAGGGAGACTGGGGCCAACGTCCTGACTTTC; CDR3 protein: CSASTSYRETGANVLTF
clone size: .; D gene: TRBD2; J gene: TRBJ2-3; V gene: TRBV6-5; CDR3 DNA: TGTGCCAGCAAAACTAGCGGGGGTAGGGCAGATACGCAGTATTTT; CDR3 protein: CASKTSGGRADTQYF
clone size: .; D gene: TRBD2; J gene: TRBJ2-3; V gene: TRBV24-1; CDR3 DNA: TGTGCCACCAGTGACACTCGGGGTAGCGGGGCAGATACGCAGTATTTT; CDR3 protein: CATSDTRGSGADTQYF
clone size: few; D gene: .; J gene: TRBJ2-3; V gene: TRBV11-3; CDR3 DNA: TGTGCCAGCAGCCGTCGAAAACTTTCTAGCACAGATACGCAGTATTTT; CDR3 protein: CASSRRKLSSTDTQYF
clone size: .; D gene: TRBD2; J gene: TRBJ2-1; V gene: TRBV7-8; CDR3 DNA: TGTGCCAGCAGCGGCCGAGCGGGGGCCGCTAATGAGCAGTTCTTC; CDR3 protein: CASSGRAGAANEQFF
clone size: many; D gene: TRBD2; J gene: TRBJ2-1; V gene: TRBV5-1; CDR3 DNA: TGCGCCAGCAGCTTCCAGGCGGGAGGGCCGGTAAATGAGCAGTTCTTC; CDR3 protein: CASSFQAGGPVNEQFF
clone size: few; D gene: .; J gene: TRBJ2-3; V gene: TRBV2; CDR3 DNA: TGTGCCAGCAGTTTACAGGGAGGACCTAGCACAGATACGCAGTATTTT; CDR3 protein: CASSLQGGPSTDTQYF
clone size: few; D gene: .; J gene: TRBJ1-2; V gene: TRBV29-1; CDR3 DNA: TGCAGCGTTGATGTCCCAGCTACTTATGGCTACACCTTC; CDR3 protein: CSVDVPATYGYTF
clone size: .; D gene: .; J gene: TRBJ2-7; V gene: TRBV18; CDR3 DNA: TGTGCCAGCTCACCACCGAGGTCGGCTGCCGGCTACGAGCAGTACTTC; CDR3 protein: CASSPPRSAAGYEQYF
clone size: .; D gene: .; J gene: TRBJ2-1; V gene: TRBV18; CDR3 DNA: TGTGCCAGCTCAGTACCCGGGTCCTCCTACAATGAGCAGTTCTTC; CDR3 protein: CASSVPGSSYNEQFF
clone size: .; D gene: TRBD1; J gene: TRBJ2-3; V gene: TRBV5-1; CDR3 DNA: TGCGCCAGCAGCAGTGGGACAGGGGAGATGGCGCAGTATTTT; CDR3 protein: CASSSGTGEMAQYF
clone size: few; D gene: TRBD2; J gene: TRBJ2-3; V gene: TRBV23-1; CDR3 DNA: TGCGCCAGCAGTCAGCGACTAGCGGCTAGCACAGATACGCAGTATTTT; CDR3 protein: CASSQRLAASTDTQYF
clone size: .; D gene: .; J gene: TRBJ2-1; V gene: TRBV6-2/TRBV6-3; CDR3 DNA: TGTGCCAGCGGGCAAAGCGCCCAGGCGTTCTTC; CDR3 protein: CASGQSAQAFF
clone size: many; D gene: .; J gene: TRBJ2-7; V gene: TRBV15; CDR3 DNA: TGTGCCACCAGCAGAGATAGGGGGTTCGGGGAGCAGTACTTC; CDR3 protein: CATSRDRGFGEQYF
clone size: few; D gene: TRBD2; J gene: TRBJ2-7; V gene: TRBV18; CDR3 DNA: TGTGCCAGCTCACCCTCCCCGACTAGCGGGGGGGCTTACGAGCAGTACTTC; CDR3 protein: CASSPSPTSGGAYEQYF
clone size: .; D gene: TRBD2; J gene: TRBJ2-1; V gene: TRBV7-2; CDR3 DNA: TGTGCCAGCCGCCGTGCTAGCGGGAGTTTAAATGAGCAGTTCTTC; CDR3 protein: CASRRASGSLNEQFF
clone size: .; D gene: .; J gene: TRBJ1-2; V gene: TRBV12-3/TRBV12-4; CDR3 DNA: TGTGCCAGCAGTTTTAGGGAAACTCCTAACTATGGCTACACCTTC; CDR3 protein: CASSFRETPNYGYTF
clone size: .; D gene: .; J gene: TRBJ1-5; V gene: TRBV6-6; CDR3 DNA: TGTGCCAGCAGGAGGAGATATGGCAATCAGCCCCAGCATTTT; CDR3 protein: CASRRRYGNQPQHF
clone size: once; D gene: .; J gene: TRBJ1-1; V gene: TRBV29-1; CDR3 DNA: TGCAGCGCCAGGGAAGCTTTCTTT; CDR3 protein: CSAREAFF
clone size: few; D gene: .; J gene: TRBJ2-7; V gene: TRBV19; CDR3 DNA: TGTGCCAGTAGTATAGATATGGATTACGAGCAGTACTTC; CDR3 protein: CASSIDMDYEQYF
clone size: .; D gene: .; J gene: TRBJ2-2; V gene: TRBV7-3; CDR3 DNA: TGTGCCAGCAGCTTAGTAGGCCGCTACACCGGGGAGCTGTTTTTT; CDR3 protein: CASSLVGRYTGELFF
clone size: few; D gene: TRBD2; J gene: TRBJ2-7; V gene: TRBV6-5; CDR3 DNA: TGTGCCAGCAGTTACTCCCCAGCGGGAGGCTACGAGCAGTACTTC; CDR3 protein: CASSYSPAGGYEQYF
clone size: few; D gene: TRBD1; J gene: TRBJ2-1; V gene: TRBV29-1; CDR3 DNA: TGCAGCGTTGGGGGACAGCGGACCAGTGAGCAGTTCTTC; CDR3 protein: CSVGGQRTSEQFF
clone size: .; D gene: TRBD2; J gene: TRBJ2-1; V gene: TRBV20-1; CDR3 DNA: TGCAGTGCCCAGAGGGGCGGGAGGGCCAACAATGAGCAGTTCTTC; CDR3 protein: CSAQRGGRANNEQFF